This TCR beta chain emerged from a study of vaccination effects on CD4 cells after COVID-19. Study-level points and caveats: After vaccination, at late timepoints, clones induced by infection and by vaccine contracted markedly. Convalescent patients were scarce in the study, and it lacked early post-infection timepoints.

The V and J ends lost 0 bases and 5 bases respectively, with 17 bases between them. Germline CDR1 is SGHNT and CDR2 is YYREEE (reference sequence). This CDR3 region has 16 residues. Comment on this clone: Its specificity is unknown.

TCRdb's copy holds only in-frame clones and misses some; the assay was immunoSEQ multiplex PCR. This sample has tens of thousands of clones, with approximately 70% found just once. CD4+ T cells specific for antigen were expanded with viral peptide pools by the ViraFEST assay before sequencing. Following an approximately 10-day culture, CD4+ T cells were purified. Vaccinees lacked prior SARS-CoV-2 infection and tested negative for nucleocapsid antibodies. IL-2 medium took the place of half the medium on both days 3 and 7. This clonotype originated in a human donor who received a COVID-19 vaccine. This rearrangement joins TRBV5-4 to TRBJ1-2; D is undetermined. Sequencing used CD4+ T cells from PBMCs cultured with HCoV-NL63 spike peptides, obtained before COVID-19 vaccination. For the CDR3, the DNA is TGTGCCAGCAGCTTGGAGGCGGCAGCCTGGATTTATGGCTACACCTTC. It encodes CASSLEAAAWIYGYTF.